These 14 T cell receptor beta chains share one sample of origin, sequenced in a study of blood T cell repertoires in COVID-19. The repertoire was sequenced with immunoSEQ multiplex PCR; TCRdb's copy has only in-frame clones and lacks some. Of roughly 400,000 clones detected, nearly 90% appear once; the ten largest clones hold about 1.8%. What was sequenced was PBMCs or T cells enriched from blood (not recorded which). The receptors here all came from a woman aged 30 to 39 who had recovered from COVID-19.

The genes are TRBV19 and TRBJ1-5; the D is unclear. The germline V gene has CDR1 LNHDA and CDR2 SQIVND (reference sequence). The CDR3 sequence is 19 residues long. V shed 5 bases and J shed 1 base, with 24 bases lying between them. The CDR3 loop reads CASSHFERASSGSNQPQHF. CDR3 bases: TGTGCCAGTAGTCATTTTGAGCGGGCCTCTTCGGGGAGCAATCAGCCCCAGCATTTT.

The V call is TRBV7-3, the J call TRBJ1-1; D is uncertain. The V gene lost 1 base and the J gene lost 1 base, with 7 bases spanning the gap. The CDR3 is made up of 14 amino acids. From germline, CDR1 is SGHTA and CDR2 FQGTGA. Written as DNA, the CDR3 is TGTGCCAGCAGCTTAAGTCCGGGGAACACTGAAGCTTTCTTT. This sequence encodes CASSLSPGNTEAFF.

This chain uses TRBV7-9 with TRBJ1-2; D is possibly TRBD1 (6 bases). This CDR3 has 18 amino acids. Germline CDR1 is SEHNR and CDR2 is FQNEAQ (reference sequence). V lost 6 bases and J 0 bases, leaving 23 bases between the germline ends. CDR3 amino acids: CASSQSARGASANYGYTF. The CDR3 DNA follows: TGTGCCAGCAGTCAGTCGGCCCGGGGGGCCTCAGCTAACTATGGCTACACCTTC.

The genes are TRBV4-1 and TRBJ1-2; 9 positions agree with TRBD1. V was clipped by 0 bases and J by 6 bases; unmatched bases: 8. CDR1 is MGHRA and CDR2 is YSYEKL in the germline V gene. The CDR3 runs 16 residues. The CDR3 region has the DNA TGCGCCAGCAGCCAAGAGCTCCGGGACAGGGTCAATGGCTACACCTTC. Protein sequence: CASSQELRDRVNGYTF.

The V and J genes are TRBV3-1 (or the pseudogene TRBV3-2) and TRBJ2-7; 7 nucleotides agree with TRBD2. Germline assignment: CDR1 LGHDT and CDR2 YNNKEL (reference sequence). V was pared by 0 bases and J by 2 bases, with 10 bases of the junction left unmatched. This CDR3 has 17 residues. The CDR3 loop is CASSQDPLREVTYEQYF. CDR3 sequence (DNA): TGTGCCAGCAGCCAAGACCCTTTACGGGAGGTTACCTACGAGCAGTACTTC.

V gene TRBV10-3 combines with J gene TRBJ2-7, with D perhaps TRBD1 (6 bases). Germline lookup yields CDR1 ENHRY and CDR2 SYGVKD. The ends were cut back, 5 bases at V and 5 bases at J, with 16 bases in the middle. The CDR3 has 14 residues. The CDR3 loop reads CAISSRTVTDEQYF. In DNA form, the CDR3 reads TGTGCCATCAGTTCCAGGACAGTTACGGACGAGCAGTACTTC.

The V call is TRBV6-5, the J call TRBJ2-2, with 8 bases identical to TRBD2. The CDR3 loop spans 16 amino acids. V shed 2 bases and J 0 bases; nucleotides not matched to a gene: 2. CDR1 is MNHEY and CDR2 is SVGAGI in the germline V gene. DNA of the CDR3: TGTGCCAGCAGTTACGCGGGGGGCGCGAACACCGGGGAGCTGTTTTTT. Protein product: CASSYAGGANTGELFF.

This clone was detected once. The chain recombines TRBV27 with TRBJ2-5; D unresolved. The ends were cut back, 5 bases at V and 5 bases at J, with 12 bases in the middle. The CDR3 is 13 residues long. The V gene's germline CDR1 is MNHEY and CDR2 SMNVEV (reference sequence). CDR3 amino acids: CASSLHGLETQYF. The CDR3 nucleotides read TGTGCCAGCAGTCTTCACGGGTTGGAGACCCAGTACTTC.

About this clone: One end of the junction does not line up with germline, which may come from a read error. V and J are TRBV20-1 and TRBJ1-5; the D is unclear. Germline V gene lookup returns CDR1 DFQATT and CDR2 SNEGSKA (reference sequence). This CDR3 is built from 13 residues. The CDR3 sequence: CSASRYSNQPQHF. Written as DNA, the CDR3 is TGCAGTGCTAGTCGGTATAGCAATCAGCCACAGCATTTT.

The gene calls are TRBV9 and TRBJ2-3; D uncertain. Germline V gene data show CDR1 as SGDLS and CDR2 as YYNGEE. The CDR3 contains 14 residues. V was pared by 5 bases and J by 2 bases, with 12 bases between. CDR3 nucleotide sequence: TGTGCCAGCAGTTACGGCGGCCTCACAGATACGCAGTATTTT. It codes for CASSYGGLTDTQYF.

The chain links TRBV19 to TRBJ1-2, with D perhaps TRBD1 (5 bases). This CDR3 contains 17 residues. V was trimmed by 5 bases and J by 3 bases, leaving 22 bases between them. Looked up from germline, CDR1 is LNHDA and CDR2 is SQIVND (reference sequence). The CDR3 DNA sequence: TGTGCCAGTAGTCTCACAGCCACAGGCGCCCAGGACTATGGCTACACCTTC. This encodes CASSLTATGAQDYGYTF.

This chain connects TRBV4-3 to TRBJ2-7, with TRBD2 matching 9 bases. The CDR3 loop spans 16 amino acids. Germline trimming cut 0 bases from V and 2 bases from J; bases unmatched to any gene: 5. The germline gives CDR1 LGHNA, CDR2 YSLEER. In DNA, the CDR3 is TGCGCCAGCAGCCAAGATGAAGGCGGGGGGGCCTACGAGCAGTACTTC. It yields the protein CASSQDEGGGAYEQYF.

This sequence joins TRBV5-1 and TRBJ2-5; 11 nucleotides line up with TRBD2. The CDR3 is made up of 15 amino acids. In germline, CDR1 is SGHRS, CDR2 YFSETQ. The V segment lost 5 bases and the J segment 4 bases; nucleotides outside the gene matches: 7. CDR3 DNA: TGCGCCAGCAGTTCGACTAGCGGGGTGGGAGAGACCCAGTACTTC. Its protein is CASSSTSGVGETQYF. The full variable domain, with the rest looked up from reference TRBV5-1 and TRBJ2-5, is KAGVTQTPRYLIKTRGQQVTLSCSPISGHRSVSWYQQTPGQGLQFLFEYFSETQRNKGNFPGRFSGRQFSNSRSEMNVSTLELGDSALYLCASSSTSGVGETQYFGPGTRLLVL.

The genes are TRBV2 and TRBJ1-5, with 8 bases lining up with TRBD1. With 5 bases clipped from V and 1 base from J, the junction kept 4 bases outside the gene matches. The CDR3 totals 15 residues. CDR1 is SNHLY and CDR2 is FYNNEI in the germline V gene. CDR3 in amino acids: CASSTDRGSNQPQHF. The DNA of the CDR3 is TGTGCCAGCAGTACTGACAGGGGAAGCAATCAGCCCCAGCATTTT.